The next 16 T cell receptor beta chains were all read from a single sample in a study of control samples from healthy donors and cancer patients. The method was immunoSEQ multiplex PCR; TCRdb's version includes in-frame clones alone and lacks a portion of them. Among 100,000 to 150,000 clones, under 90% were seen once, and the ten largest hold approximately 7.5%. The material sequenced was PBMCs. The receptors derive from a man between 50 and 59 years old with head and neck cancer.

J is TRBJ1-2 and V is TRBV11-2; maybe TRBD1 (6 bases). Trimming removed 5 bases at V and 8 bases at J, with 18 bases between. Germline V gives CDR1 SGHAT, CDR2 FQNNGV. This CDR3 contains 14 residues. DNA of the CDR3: TGTGCCAGCAGCGGCACAGGGTATCCCTTCGGCTACACCTTC. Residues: CASSGTGYPFGYTF. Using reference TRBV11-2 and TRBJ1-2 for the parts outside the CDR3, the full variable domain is EAGVAQSPRYKIIEKRQSVAFWCNPISGHATLYWYQQILGQGPKLLIQFQNNGVVDDSQLPKDRFSAERLKGVDSTLKIQPAKLEDSAVYLCASSGTGYPFGYTFGSGTRLTVV.

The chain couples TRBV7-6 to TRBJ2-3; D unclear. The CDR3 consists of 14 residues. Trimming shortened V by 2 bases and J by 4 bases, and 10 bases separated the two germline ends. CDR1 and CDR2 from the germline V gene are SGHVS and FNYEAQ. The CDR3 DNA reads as TGTGCCAGCAGCTTAAGTCCGGGCCCAGATACGCAGTATTTT. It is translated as CASSLSPGPDTQYF.

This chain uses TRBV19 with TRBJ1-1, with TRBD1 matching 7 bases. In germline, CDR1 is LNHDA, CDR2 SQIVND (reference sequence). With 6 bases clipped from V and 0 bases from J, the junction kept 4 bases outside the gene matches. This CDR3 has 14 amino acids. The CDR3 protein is CASRRQGMNTEAFF. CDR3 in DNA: TGTGCCAGTAGGCGACAGGGCATGAACACTGAAGCTTTCTTT.

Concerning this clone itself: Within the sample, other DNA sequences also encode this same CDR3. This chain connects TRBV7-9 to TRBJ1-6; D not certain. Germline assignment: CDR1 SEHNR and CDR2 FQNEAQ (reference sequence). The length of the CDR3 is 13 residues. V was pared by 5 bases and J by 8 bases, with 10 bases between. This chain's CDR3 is CASSPPQDSPLHF. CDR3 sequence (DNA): TGTGCCAGCAGCCCTCCCCAGGATTCACCCCTCCACTTT.

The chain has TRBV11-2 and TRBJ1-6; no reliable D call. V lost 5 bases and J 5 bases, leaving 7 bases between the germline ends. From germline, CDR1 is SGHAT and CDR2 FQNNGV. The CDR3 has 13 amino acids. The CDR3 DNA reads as TGTGCCAGCAGCCCTCAGGATAATTCACCCCTCCACTTT. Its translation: CASSPQDNSPLHF.

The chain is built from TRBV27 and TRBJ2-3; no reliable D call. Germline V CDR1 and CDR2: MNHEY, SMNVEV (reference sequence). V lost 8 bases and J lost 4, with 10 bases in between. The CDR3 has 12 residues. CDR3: CASRNRADTQYF. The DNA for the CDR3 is TGTGCCAGCCGGAACCGGGCAGATACGCAGTATTTT.

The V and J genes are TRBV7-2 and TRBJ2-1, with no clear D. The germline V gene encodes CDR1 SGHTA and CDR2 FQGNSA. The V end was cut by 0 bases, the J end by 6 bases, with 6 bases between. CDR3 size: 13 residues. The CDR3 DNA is TGTGCCAGCAGCTTAGCGCCAATCAATGAGCAGTTCTTC. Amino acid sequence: CASSLAPINEQFF.

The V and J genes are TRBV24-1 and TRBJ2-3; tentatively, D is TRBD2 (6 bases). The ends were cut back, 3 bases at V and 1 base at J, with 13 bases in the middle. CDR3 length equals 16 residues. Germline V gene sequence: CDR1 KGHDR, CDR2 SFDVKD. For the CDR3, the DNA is TGTGCCACCAGTGATCCTCTAGCGACACGCACAGATACGCAGTATTTT. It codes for CATSDPLATRTDTQYF.

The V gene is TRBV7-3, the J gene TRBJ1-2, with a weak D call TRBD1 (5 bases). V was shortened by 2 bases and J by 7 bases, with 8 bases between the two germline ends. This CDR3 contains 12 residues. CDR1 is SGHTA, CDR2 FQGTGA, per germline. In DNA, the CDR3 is TGTGCCAGCAGCTTACAGGGAAGTGGCTACACCTTC. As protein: CASSLQGSGYTF.

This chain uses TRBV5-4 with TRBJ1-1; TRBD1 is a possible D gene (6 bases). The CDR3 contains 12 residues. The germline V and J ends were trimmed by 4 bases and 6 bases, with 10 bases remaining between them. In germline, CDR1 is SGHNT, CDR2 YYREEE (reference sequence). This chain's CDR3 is CASSLGQSEAFF. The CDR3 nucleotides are TGTGCCAGCAGCCTAGGACAGTCTGAAGCTTTCTTT.

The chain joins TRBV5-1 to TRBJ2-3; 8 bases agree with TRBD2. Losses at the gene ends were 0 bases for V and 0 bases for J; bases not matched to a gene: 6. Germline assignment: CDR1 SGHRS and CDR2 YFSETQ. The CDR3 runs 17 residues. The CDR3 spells CASSLDPSGSSTDTQYF. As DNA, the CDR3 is TGCGCCAGCAGCTTGGATCCTAGCGGGTCTAGCACAGATACGCAGTATTTT.

The CDR3: CASSVGDRNYEQYF. The DNA for the CDR3 is TGCGCCAGCAGCGTCGGGGACAGAAACTACGAGCAGTACTTC. The rearrangement uses TRBV5-1 and TRBJ2-7; 7 bases align to TRBD1. The germline CDR1 and CDR2 sequences are SGHRS and YFSETQ. V lost 4 bases to trimming and J lost 3 bases; unmatched junction nucleotides: 7. The CDR3 runs 14 residues. Drawing the rest from reference TRBV5-1 and TRBJ2-7, the complete variable domain is KAGVTQTPRYLIKTRGQQVTLSCSPISGHRSVSWYQQTPGQGLQFLFEYFSETQRNKGNFPGRFSGRQFSNSRSEMNVSTLELGDSALYLCASSVGDRNYEQYFGPGTRLTVT.

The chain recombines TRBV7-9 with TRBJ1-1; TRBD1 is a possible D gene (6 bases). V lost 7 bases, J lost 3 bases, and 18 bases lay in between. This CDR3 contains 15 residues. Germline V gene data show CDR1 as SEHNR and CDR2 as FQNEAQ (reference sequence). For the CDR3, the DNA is TGTGCCAGCAACCCCTCGACGGGGGGCCACACTGAAGCTTTCTTT. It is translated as CASNPSTGGHTEAFF.

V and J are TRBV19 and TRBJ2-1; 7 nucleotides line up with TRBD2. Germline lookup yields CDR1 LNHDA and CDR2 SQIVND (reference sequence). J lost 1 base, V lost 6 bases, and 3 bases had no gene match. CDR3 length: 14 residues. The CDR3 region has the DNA TGTGCCAGTAGCCGGGGGGATTCCTACAATGAGCAGTTCTTC. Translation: CASSRGDSYNEQFF.

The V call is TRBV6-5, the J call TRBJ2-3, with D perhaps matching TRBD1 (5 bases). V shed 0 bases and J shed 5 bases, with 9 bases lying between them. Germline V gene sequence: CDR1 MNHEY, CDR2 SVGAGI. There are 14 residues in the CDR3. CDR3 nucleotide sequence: TGTGCCAGCAGTTACTCGCAGGGTGGAGATACGCAGTATTTT. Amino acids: CASSYSQGGDTQYF.

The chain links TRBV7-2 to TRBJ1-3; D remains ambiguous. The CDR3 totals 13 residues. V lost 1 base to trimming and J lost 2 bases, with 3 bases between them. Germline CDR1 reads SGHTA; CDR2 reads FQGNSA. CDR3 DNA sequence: TGTGCCAGCAGCTTAGTAACTGGAAACACCATATATTTT. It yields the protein CASSLVTGNTIYF.